This T cell receptor beta chain was documented in a study of cytomegalovirus exposure and HLA in healthy donors. Clones were read by immunoSEQ multiplex PCR, and TCRdb kept only the in-frame ones, dropping some. The sample lists roughly 270,000 clones, approximately 87% occurring once. Study conclusions and caveats: The study labeled about 160 TCR beta chains cytomegalovirus-associated.

CDR3 length: 16 amino acids. CDR1 is SGHRS, CDR2 YFSETQ, per germline. Trimming took off 4 bases at V and 0 bases at J, with 14 bases between the two ends. This clone occurred once. Its specificity is not known. V gene TRBV5-1 combines with J gene TRBJ2-1; D gene uncertain. This TCR was sampled from a woman aged 18-35 years in good health and CMV-seronegative. Material for sequencing was PBMCs. The CDR3 region is CASSGLPHSSYNEQFF. In DNA, the CDR3 is TGCGCCAGCAGCGGGCTTCCCCATAGCTCCTACAATGAGCAGTTCTTC.